What follows are 29 T cell receptor beta chains derived from one specimen sequenced in a study of T cells after yellow fever vaccination. MiXCR, run by TCRdb on the 5' RACE reads, gives a single entry per CDR3 protein. The sample includes about 430,000 distinct CDR3 sequences, 15% to 20% of them seen just once. Sequenced material: PBMCs, taken before the yellow fever booster vaccination. These receptors all stem from a man aged 18 to 29 who received the YFV17D yellow fever vaccine.

This clonotype showed up just a few times. This chain uses TRBV4-3 with TRBJ2-5; D unresolved. Germline V lookup: CDR1 LGHNA, CDR2 YSLEER. This CDR3 is 14 amino acids long. Trimming removed 4 bases from V and 0 bases from J, with 9 bases in between. This chain's CDR3 is CASSPAAYQETQYF. The CDR3 nucleotides are TGCGCCAGCAGCCCGGCGGCGTACCAAGAGACCCAGTACTTC.

V is TRBV12-3 or TRBV12-4 and J is TRBJ1-5; 12 bases align to TRBD1. CDR3 size: 16 residues. V shed 6 bases, J shed 2 bases, and the junction held 5 bases outside the gene matches. CDR3 sequence reads: CASSAGQGAGNQPQHF. CDR3 DNA sequence: TGTGCCAGCAGCGCGGGACAGGGGGCGGGCAATCAGCCCCAGCATTTT.

This clonotype was counted between two and nine times. The V and J genes are TRBV5-5 and TRBJ1-3; TRBD1 matches at 7 bases. Trimming removed 3 bases from V and 7 bases from J; junction bases left unmatched: 7. The CDR3 runs 14 residues. Per germline, CDR1 SGHKS and CDR2 YYEKEE (reference sequence). The CDR3 DNA sequence: TGTGCCAGCAGCTCGACCAGGGGGGGTAACACCATATATTTT. Amino acid sequence: CASSSTRGGNTIYF. The complete variable domain, with remaining parts taken from reference TRBV5-5 and TRBJ1-3, reads DAGVTQSPTHLIKTRGQQVTLRCSPISGHKSVSWYQQVLGQGPQFIFQYYEKEERGRGNFPDRFSARQFPNYSSELNVNALLLGDSALYLCASSSTRGGNTIYFGEGSWLTVV.

This sequence joins TRBV2 and TRBJ2-3; D ambiguous. V dropped 6 bases and J dropped 2 bases, with 12 bases sitting between them. CDR3 length: 14 amino acids. From germline, CDR1 is SNHLY and CDR2 FYNNEI. This chain's CDR3 is CASSANYNTDTQYF. The CDR3 region has the DNA TGTGCCAGCAGCGCAAATTACAACACAGATACGCAGTATTTT.

The chain couples TRBV15 to TRBJ1-5, with 8 bases lining up with TRBD1. The CDR3 contains 15 residues. Trimming took 1 base from V and 3 from J; bases not matched to a gene: 2. Looked up from germline, CDR1 is LNHNV and CDR2 is YYDKDF (reference sequence). CDR3 sequence (DNA): TGTGCCACCAGCAGAGGACAGGGGTTCAATCAGCCCCAGCATTTT. It codes for CATSRGQGFNQPQHF. The full variable domain, its missing parts supplied by reference TRBV15 and TRBJ1-5, is DAMVIQNPRYQVTQFGKPVTLSCSQTLNHNVMYWYQQKSSQAPKLLFHYYDKDFNNEADTPDNFQSRRPNTSFCFLDIRSPGLGDTAMYLCATSRGQGFNQPQHFGDGTRLSIL.

This clonotype occurred a few times. CDR3 protein: CASSWGTVDNEQFF. In DNA, the CDR3 is TGCGCCAGCAGCTGGGGGACGGTCGACAATGAGCAGTTCTTC. The chain joins TRBV5-1 to TRBJ2-1; either TRBD1 or TRBD2 may fit D (5 bases each). Per the germline V gene, CDR1 is SGHRS and CDR2 is YFSETQ. The CDR3 covers 14 residues. Trimming removed 3 bases from V and 5 bases from J, with 12 bases in between.

This chain connects TRBV5-1 to TRBJ2-3, with D uncertain. With 3 bases removed from V and 3 bases from J, the gap between germline ends came to 20 bases. Germline CDR1 SGHRS, CDR2 YFSETQ. This CDR3 has 17 amino acids. The CDR3 DNA sequence: TGCGCCAGCAGCTCGTCTATGATGGGCCTAGGAACAGATACGCAGTATTTT. Protein sequence: CASSSSMMGLGTDTQYF.

The J gene is TRBJ2-2, the V gene TRBV7-8; TRBD1 aligns across 8 bases. Per germline, CDR1 SGHVS and CDR2 FQNEAQ. The CDR3 runs 14 residues. J lost 6 bases, V lost 7 bases, and 7 bases had no gene match. As DNA, the CDR3 is TGTGCCAGCACTGGGGGACAGGATCCCGGGGAGCTGTTTTTT. Its translation: CASTGGQDPGELFF.

This sequence joins TRBV12-3 or TRBV12-4 and TRBJ1-5, with 8 bases matching TRBD1. This CDR3 has 14 residues. V dropped 6 bases and J dropped 6; count of bases not matched to a gene: 7. CDR3 loop: CASSPQGGSQPQHF. CDR3 in DNA: TGTGCCAGCAGCCCACAGGGGGGGAGTCAGCCCCAGCATTTT.

The genes are TRBV7-9 and TRBJ1-2, with D possibly being TRBD1 (5 bases). This CDR3 contains 15 residues. The V and J ends lost 7 bases and 1 base respectively, with 16 bases between them. Germline V lookup: CDR1 SEHNR, CDR2 FQNEAQ (reference sequence). CDR3 DNA sequence: TGTGCCAGCAACCCCGCAGGGACTCTTAACTATGGCTACACCTTC. Encoded protein: CASNPAGTLNYGYTF.

The rearrangement links TRBV25-1 to TRBJ2-3; 9 bases fit TRBD2. The germline CDR1 and CDR2 sequences are MGHDK and SYGVNS. The ends lost 5 bases at V and 6 bases at J; junction bases unmatched: 12. The CDR3 totals 16 residues. CDR3 sequence reads: CASSSLSRGGGDTQYF. Here the CDR3 DNA reads TGTGCCAGCAGTTCCTTGTCGCGGGGGGGCGGGGATACGCAGTATTTT.

The chain employs TRBV12-3 or TRBV12-4 and TRBJ1-1, with D tentatively TRBD1 (5 bases). V was trimmed by 8 bases and J by 1 base, leaving 17 bases between them. The CDR3 loop spans 15 amino acids. As DNA, the CDR3 is TGTGCCAGCGGGGGGGAAGGGGTAGGGAACACTGAAGCTTTCTTT. The encoded protein is CASGGEGVGNTEAFF.

This clonotype has a handful of counts. The chain uses TRBV29-1 and TRBJ2-2; no clear D. The CDR3 totals 11 residues. The germline gives CDR1 SQVTM, CDR2 ANQGSEA. The germline V and J ends were trimmed by 6 bases and 4 bases, with 6 bases remaining between them. CDR3 coding DNA: TGCAGCGTAGTTTTCACCGGGGAGCTGTTTTTT. The encoded protein is CSVVFTGELFF.

This chain connects TRBV30 to TRBJ2-3; D gene uncertain. Germline V gives CDR1 GTSNPN, CDR2 SVGIG (reference sequence). CDR3 size: 11 residues. V lost 4 bases to trimming and J lost 7 bases, with 9 bases between them. The CDR3 sequence is CAWNGPNTQYF. DNA of the CDR3: TGTGCCTGGAATGGGCCGAATACGCAGTATTTT.

Ten or more counts support this clonotype. The V and J genes are TRBV20-1 and TRBJ2-7, with 8 bases matching TRBD2. The CDR3 contains 14 residues. V was pared by 6 bases and J by 7 bases, with 14 bases of the junction left unmatched. The germline V gene encodes CDR1 DFQATT and CDR2 SNEGSKA (reference sequence). The CDR3 nucleotides read TGCAGTGCCCCCCGAGGGACTAGTGCGAGTGAGCAGTACGTC. Its protein is CSAPRGTSASEQYV.

This chain joins TRBV7-2 and TRBJ1-6, with TRBD1 identical over 7 bases. The CDR3 loop spans 15 amino acids. CDR1 is SGHTA, CDR2 FQGNSA, per germline. V shed 3 bases, J shed 7 bases, and the junction held 6 bases outside the gene matches. For the CDR3, the DNA is TGTGCCAGCAGCTTGAGACAGGGATCAAATTCACCCCTCCACTTT. It yields the protein CASSLRQGSNSPLHF.

The CDR3, as DNA: TGTGCCAGCTCACCAGGTAGAGGGAGGAACTATGGCTACACCTTC. This sequence encodes CASSPGRGRNYGYTF. The V and J genes are TRBV18 and TRBJ1-2; D is unclear. The length of the CDR3 is 15 residues. CDR1 is KGHSH and CDR2 is LQKENI in the germline V gene. Deletions cut 2 bases from V and 2 bases from J, with 12 bases between.

The sample holds a few counts of this clonotype. This rearrangement joins TRBV6-6 to TRBJ1-6; D is possibly TRBD1 (6 bases). In germline, CDR1 is MNHNY, CDR2 SVGAGI (reference sequence). CDR3 length equals 16 residues. With 2 bases removed from V and 5 bases from J, the gap between germline ends came to 13 bases. The CDR3 region is CASSYTAGVDNSPLHF. The CDR3 DNA reads as TGTGCCAGCAGTTACACGGCAGGGGTTGATAATTCACCCCTCCACTTT.

The sample holds a few counts of this clonotype. In DNA form, the CDR3 reads TGCGCCAGCAGCACCCTTCGGACTAGTCAAGAGACCCAGTACTTC. The encoded protein is CASSTLRTSQETQYF. The rearrangement joins TRBV5-1 to TRBJ2-5, with 7 bases identical to TRBD2. The CDR3 is 15 amino acids. CDR1 SGHRS and CDR2 YFSETQ come from the germline V gene. The junction had 8 bases not matched to a gene; V was cut back by 4 bases and J by 2 bases.

The gene calls are TRBV15 and TRBJ2-3, with TRBD2 matching 9 bases. Germline CDR1 LNHNV, CDR2 YYDKDF (reference sequence). With V trimmed by 1 base and J by 9 bases, 11 bases remained unmatched. The CDR3 has 16 residues. CDR3 DNA: TGTGCCACCAGCAGAGCCAGCGGGGGGCCTGGCAGAACGCAGTATTTT. As protein: CATSRASGGPGRTQYF. Full variable domain (remainder filled in from reference TRBV15 and TRBJ2-3): DAMVIQNPRYQVTQFGKPVTLSCSQTLNHNVMYWYQQKSSQAPKLLFHYYDKDFNNEADTPDNFQSRRPNTSFCFLDIRSPGLGDTAMYLCATSRASGGPGRTQYFGPGTRLTVL.

This clonotype was seen a few times. The chain is built from TRBV13 and TRBJ1-3; possible D gene TRBD1, 6 bases. V lost 5 bases to trimming and J lost 0 bases, with 14 bases between them. CDR3 length: 16 residues. Germline loops: CDR1 PRHDT, CDR2 FYEKMQ (reference sequence). The CDR3 DNA reads TGTGCCAGCAGCGCGCGTAGCAGGGGCTCTGGAAACACCATATATTTT. Its protein product is CASSARSRGSGNTIYF.

This clonotype has only one observation. This chain uses TRBV5-4 with TRBJ1-1; D remains unclear. The CDR3 consists of 14 residues. Germline loops: CDR1 SGHNT, CDR2 YYREEE (reference sequence). Deletions cut 4 bases from V and 6 bases from J, with 16 bases between. The DNA for the CDR3 is TGTGCCAGCAGCCCGGGCGGTAAAGTGGCTGAAGCTTTCTTT. The encoded protein is CASSPGGKVAEAFF.

CDR3 DNA: TGTGCCAGCAGCAATTACTACGGCCCAAGAGTAGCTTTCTTT. Translation gives CASSNYYGPRVAFF. The chain links TRBV21-1 to TRBJ1-1. TRBV21-1 is described as a pseudogene. The CDR3 contains 14 residues.

The chain has TRBV10-3 and TRBJ2-7, with D perhaps given as TRBD1 or TRBD2 (5 bases each). Germline V lookup: CDR1 ENHRY, CDR2 SYGVKD. The V end lost 6 bases, the J end lost 2 bases, and 14 bases lay between the germline ends. This CDR3 spans 14 amino acids. The CDR3: CAISPAGTTYEQYF. CDR3 sequence (DNA): TGTGCCATCAGCCCCGCCGGGACCACCTACGAGCAGTACTTC.

The chain employs TRBV20-1 and TRBJ2-7, with D unresolved. The CDR3 covers 11 residues. V lost 4 bases and J lost 3, with 7 bases in between. Per germline, CDR1 DFQATT and CDR2 SNEGSKA (reference sequence). CDR3 sequence: CSATANYEQYV. DNA of the CDR3: TGCAGTGCTACGGCAAACTACGAGCAGTACGTC.

The rearrangement joins TRBV6-5 to TRBJ2-4; D is perhaps TRBD2 (6 bases). CDR1 and CDR2 (germline): MNHEY, SVGAGI. V lost 0 bases to trimming and J lost 8 bases, with 14 bases between them. The CDR3 has 15 residues. The CDR3 region is CASSYSGGSTDIQYF. CDR3 DNA sequence: TGTGCCAGCAGTTACTCGGGGGGTTCCACGGACATTCAGTACTTC.

The chain employs TRBV2 and TRBJ1-5, with a tentative D call TRBD1 (6 bases). This CDR3 is built from 13 residues. V was cut by 11 bases and J by 3 bases, with 14 bases left in between. CDR1 SNHLY and CDR2 FYNNEI come from the germline V gene. The chain's CDR3 is CAWTGASNQPQHF. For the CDR3, the DNA is TGTGCCTGGACGGGGGCTTCCAATCAGCCCCAGCATTTT.

The chain carries TRBV19 and TRBJ2-7; TRBD1 agrees at 7 bases. This CDR3 has 11 residues. The ends lost 10 bases at V and 4 bases at J; junction bases unmatched: 4. The germline CDR1 and CDR2 sequences are LNHDA and SQIVND (reference sequence). CDR3 in amino acids: CATSTGYEQYF. CDR3 bases: TGTGCCACGTCGACAGGGTACGAGCAGTACTTC.

The sample holds a few counts of this clonotype. The chain has TRBV7-9 and TRBJ2-3, with TRBD2 identical over 8 bases. V shed 6 bases and J 1 base; nucleotides not matched to a gene: 9. CDR3 size: 16 residues. CDR1 is SEHNR, CDR2 FQNEAQ, per germline (reference sequence). The CDR3 sequence is CASSSSSSGGTDTQYF. Written as DNA, the CDR3 is TGTGCCAGCAGTTCCTCTAGTAGCGGGGGCACAGATACGCAGTATTTT.